The 18 T cell receptor beta chains below come from one sample, sequenced in a study of T cell repertoires in cytomegalovirus infection. MiXCR was run by TCRdb on the reads, yielding one entry per CDR3 protein. The data show more than 500,000 distinct CDR3 sequences, with approximately 16% seen just once and 20% to 30% held by the top ten. Sequencing was carried out using CD8+ T cells from PBMCs. These receptors all come from a human donor in good health (CMV status not recorded). Some clones in this sample may be carry-over from other donors' samples.

This clonotype showed up many times. V usage is TRBV6-1 and J usage is TRBJ2-1, with 9 nucleotides matching TRBD1. Germline V gene lookup returns CDR1 MNHNS and CDR2 SASEGT. The CDR3 consists of 18 residues. V was pared by 7 bases and J by 6 bases, with 19 bases of the junction left unmatched. DNA of the CDR3: TGTGCCAGCACCCCGGACAGGGGAGCGATCCCTAGGGGCAATGAGCAGTTCTTC. It translates to CASTPDRGAIPRGNEQFF.

This clonotype was seen only a few times. The chain couples TRBV19 to TRBJ2-7, with 8 positions matching TRBD1. V lost 6 bases, J lost 3 bases, and 1 base stayed unmatched. The germline CDR1 and CDR2 sequences are LNHDA and SQIVND (reference sequence). The CDR3 covers 12 residues. The CDR3: CASRGQDYEQYF. CDR3 nucleotide sequence: TGTGCCAGTAGGGGACAGGACTACGAGCAGTACTTC.

This clonotype came up many times. The V and J genes are TRBV7-2 and TRBJ2-7; 11 bases map to TRBD1. The CDR3 consists of 15 residues. Germline CDR1 SGHTA, CDR2 FQGNSA. V gave up 3 bases and J gave up 4 bases; unmatched junction bases: 5. For the CDR3, the DNA is TGTGCCAGCAGCTTGCCGGGACAGGGGGAGTACGAGCAGTACTTC. Amino acids: CASSLPGQGEYEQYF.

This clonotype was picked up many times. The rearrangement uses TRBV4-2 and TRBJ2-5; TRBD1 agrees at 9 bases. CDR1 LGHNA and CDR2 YNFKEQ come from the germline V gene. J was trimmed by 3 bases and V by 4 bases; bases with no gene match: 12. This CDR3 spans 17 amino acids. CDR3 bases: TGTGCCAGCAGCCTCGCCGGGACAGGGAGTATAGAAGAGACCCAGTACTTC. This translates into CASSLAGTGSIEETQYF.

In regard to this clonotype: With a much larger clone just one base away, this may be a read error. The chain uses TRBV29-1 and TRBJ2-1; possible D gene TRBD1, 5 bases. The CDR3 runs 16 residues. The germline gives CDR1 SQVTM, CDR2 ANQGSEA. DNA of the CDR3: TGCAGCGTTGACTTCTTCCTAAGGGGCTCCTACAATGATCAGTTCTTC. It specifies CSVDFFLRGSYNDQFF.

Remarks on this clonotype: A much larger clone differs by one base, so this may be a read error. The V call is TRBV12-3 or TRBV12-4, the J call TRBJ1-5; D not certain. V gave up 3 bases and J gave up 2 bases, with 14 bases separating them. This CDR3 comprises 16 residues. This CDR3 reads CASSFGQAIRNQPQHF. The CDR3 DNA reads as TGTGCCAGCAGTTTTGGGCAGGCGATTCGCAATCAGCCCCAGCATTTT.

This clonotype was counted at least ten times. CDR3: CASSWGEGRLVEQYF. For the CDR3, the DNA is TGTGCCAGCAGCTGGGGGGAGGGGAGGTTGGTCGAGCAGTACTTC. The chain links TRBV7-9 to TRBJ2-7; TRBD2 agrees at 7 bases. V lost 4 bases and J lost 6; bases outside the gene matches: 12. Looked up from germline, CDR1 is SEHNR and CDR2 is FQNEAQ (reference sequence). The CDR3 extends over 15 amino acids. The full variable domain, in which reference TRBV7-9 and TRBJ2-7 provide the parts outside the CDR3, is DTGVSQNPRHKITKRGQNVTFRCDPISEHNRLYWYRQTLGQGPEFLTYFQNEAQLEKSRLLSDRFSAERPKGSFSTLEIQRTEQGDSAMYLCASSWGEGRLVEQYFGPGTRLTVT.

A few counts support this clonotype. V usage is TRBV5-4 and J usage is TRBJ2-7, with TRBD2 matching over 8 bases. The CDR3 covers 15 residues. Germline V CDR1 and CDR2: SGHNT, YYREEE (reference sequence). The V gene end was trimmed by 1 base and the J gene end by 7 bases; junction bases not matched to a gene: 10. The CDR3 here is CASSLKREIVGEQYF. CDR3 DNA: TGTGCCAGCAGCTTGAAGCGGGAGATTGTCGGGGAGCAGTACTTC.

This clonotype occurred a few times. Written as DNA, the CDR3 is TGCAGCGTTGTGCGGGGCACTGAAGCTTTCTTT. This gives the protein CSVVRGTEAFF. The rearrangement uses TRBV29-1 and TRBJ1-1; D is uncertain. Looked up from germline, CDR1 is SQVTM and CDR2 is ANQGSEA. V was trimmed by 4 bases and J by 4 bases, leaving 7 bases between them. This CDR3 spans 11 amino acids.

In this sample, this clonotype turned up many times. The chain employs TRBV7-6 and TRBJ2-3, with unresolved D. The CDR3 covers 14 residues. Germline V lookup: CDR1 SGHVS, CDR2 FNYEAQ. V lost 1 base and J 2 bases, leaving 7 bases between the germline ends. CDR3 DNA sequence: TGTGCCAGCAGCTTAGGTAGCTACACAGATACGCAGTATTTT. This codes for CASSLGSYTDTQYF.

The V gene is TRBV12-3 or TRBV12-4, the J gene TRBJ1-2, with D possibly being TRBD1 (5 bases). Trimming removed 4 bases at V and 3 bases at J, with 12 bases between. The CDR3 sequence is 14 residues long. CDR3 coding DNA: TGTGCCAGCAGTTCCCCCGCCAGGGACTATGGCTACACCTTC. As protein: CASSSPARDYGYTF.

In its sample, this clonotype was seen many times. The rearrangement links TRBV7-9 to TRBJ2-7; 7 nucleotides align to TRBD2. The CDR3 totals 16 residues. V dropped 0 bases and J dropped 3; count of bases not matched to a gene: 8. The germline CDR1 and CDR2 sequences are SEHNR and FQNEAQ (reference sequence). DNA of the CDR3: TGTGCCAGCAGCTTAGCTGGACTAGGCACTAACTACGAGCAGTACTTC. It yields the protein CASSLAGLGTNYEQYF.

The rearrangement joins TRBV7-3 to TRBJ1-2; tentative D call: TRBD1 (5 bases). The germline V gene encodes CDR1 SGHTA and CDR2 FQGTGA. The CDR3 runs 13 residues. V was shortened by 5 bases and J by 7 bases, with 14 bases between the two germline ends. The chain's CDR3 is CASSLDTYSGYTF. The CDR3 nucleotides read TGTGCCAGCAGCCTGGACACCTACTCTGGCTACACCTTC.

In this sample, this clonotype turned up many times. The rearrangement uses TRBV6-1 and TRBJ1-4; D gene unclear. Germline CDR1 reads MNHNS; CDR2 reads SASEGT. The CDR3 contains 15 residues. V was pared by 2 bases and J by 4 bases, with 11 bases between. CDR3 in DNA: TGTGCCAGCAGTGAAATGGGGTCTGGTAATGAAAAACTGTTTTTT. This sequence encodes CASSEMGSGNEKLFF.

This clonotype was seen more than once but under ten times. The CDR3 DNA is TGTGCCAGCAGTTACTCAGGGGCTAGCAATCAGCCCCAGCATTTT. Translating it yields CASSYSGASNQPQHF. This chain joins TRBV6-2 or TRBV6-3 and TRBJ1-5; maybe TRBD1 (5 bases). Germline lookup yields CDR1 MNHEY and CDR2 SVGEGT. The V gene lost 0 bases and the J gene lost 0 bases, with 6 bases spanning the gap. There are 15 residues in the CDR3.

As for this clonotype: An end of the junction differs from the germline gene, which may be a read error. The chain employs TRBV7-9 and TRBJ2-4; D ambiguous. The V gene's germline CDR1 is SEHNR and CDR2 FQNEAQ (reference sequence). The CDR3 runs to 13 residues. In DNA, the CDR3 is TGTGCCAGCAGCTTAGCGGCCAAAAACATTAAGTACTTC. Translation gives CASSLAAKNIKYF.

The gene calls are TRBV10-3 and TRBJ1-1; D may be TRBD1 (6 bases). Germline CDR1 and CDR2: ENHRY and SYGVKD. The V end was cut by 2 bases, the J end by 2 bases, with 12 bases between. This CDR3 contains 15 residues. CDR3 bases: TGTGCCATCAGTGAGCCGGAGGGGGTTAACACTGAAGCTTTCTTT. Protein: CAISEPEGVNTEAFF.

With respect to this clonotype: With a much larger clone just one base away, this may be a read error. The V gene is TRBV6-8, the J gene TRBJ2-5; either TRBD1 or TRBD2 may supply D (5 bases each). The CDR3 length is 15 residues. Germline V gives CDR1 MNHGY, CDR2 SAAAGT. This CDR3 reads CASSYSRDPQEAQYF. The DNA for the CDR3 is TGTGCCAGCAGTTACTCCCGGGACCCTCAAGAGGCCCAGTACTTC.